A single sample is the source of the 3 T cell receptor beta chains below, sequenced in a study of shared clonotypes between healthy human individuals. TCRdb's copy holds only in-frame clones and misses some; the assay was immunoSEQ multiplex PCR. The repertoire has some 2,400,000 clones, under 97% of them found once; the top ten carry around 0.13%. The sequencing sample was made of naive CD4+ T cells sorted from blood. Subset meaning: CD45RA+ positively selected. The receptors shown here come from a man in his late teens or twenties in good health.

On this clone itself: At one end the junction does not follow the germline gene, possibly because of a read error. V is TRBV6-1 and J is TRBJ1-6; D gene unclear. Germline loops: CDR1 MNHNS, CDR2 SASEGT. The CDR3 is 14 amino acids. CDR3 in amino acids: CASGDLGGNSPLHF. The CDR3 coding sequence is TGTGCCAGCGGTGACCTCGGCGGGAATTCACCCCTCCACTTT.

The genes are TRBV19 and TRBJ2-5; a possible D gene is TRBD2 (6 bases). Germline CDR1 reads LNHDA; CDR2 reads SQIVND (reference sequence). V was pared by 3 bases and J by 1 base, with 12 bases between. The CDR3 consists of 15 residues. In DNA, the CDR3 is TGTGCCAGTAGTATGGGAGGAGCCCTCCAAGAGACCCAGTACTTC. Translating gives CASSMGGALQETQYF.

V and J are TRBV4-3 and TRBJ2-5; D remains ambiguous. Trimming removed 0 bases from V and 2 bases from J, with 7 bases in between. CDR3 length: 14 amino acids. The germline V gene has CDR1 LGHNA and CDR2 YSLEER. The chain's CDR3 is CASSQDTAQETQYF. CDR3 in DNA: TGCGCCAGCAGCCAAGACACCGCGCAAGAGACCCAGTACTTC.